This T cell receptor beta chain originates from a study of T cell responses to AZD1222 COVID-19 vaccine. Study as a whole: Second-dose groups at about 4 or about 12 weeks were pooled. Study observations and caveats: Reports indicate that nearly half of spike-specific TCRs are directed at unmutated variant regions. Females outnumbered males among donors, who were mostly white British; clonal diversity was possibly underestimated. Baseline seropositives among AZD1222 recipients totaled only 5 to 7.

CDR1 is SGHRS and CDR2 is YFSETQ in the germline V gene. This CDR3 has 15 amino acids. Deletions cut 4 bases from V and 7 bases from J, with 18 bases between. The assay was immunoSEQ multiplex PCR, and TCRdb's table has in-frame clones only and misses some. The top ten hold 20% to 25% of the sample, which has more than 80,000 clones, approximately 91% seen once. Details on this clone: Its antigen is unknown.

Specimen: peripheral blood, collected on day 0 of AZD1222 vaccination. This chain uses TRBV5-1 with TRBJ1-5; D may be TRBD1 (6 bases). The origin of this receptor is an adult in good health. The DNA for the CDR3 is TGCGCCAGCAGCCCTGAGGGGGGGCAAGTCCAGCCCCAGCATTTT. This sequence encodes CASSPEGGQVQPQHF. Filled out from reference TRBV5-1 and TRBJ1-5, the complete variable domain reads KAGVTQTPRYLIKTRGQQVTLSCSPISGHRSVSWYQQTPGQGLQFLFEYFSETQRNKGNFPGRFSGRQFSNSRSEMNVSTLELGDSALYLCASSPEGGQVQPQHFGDGTRLSIL.